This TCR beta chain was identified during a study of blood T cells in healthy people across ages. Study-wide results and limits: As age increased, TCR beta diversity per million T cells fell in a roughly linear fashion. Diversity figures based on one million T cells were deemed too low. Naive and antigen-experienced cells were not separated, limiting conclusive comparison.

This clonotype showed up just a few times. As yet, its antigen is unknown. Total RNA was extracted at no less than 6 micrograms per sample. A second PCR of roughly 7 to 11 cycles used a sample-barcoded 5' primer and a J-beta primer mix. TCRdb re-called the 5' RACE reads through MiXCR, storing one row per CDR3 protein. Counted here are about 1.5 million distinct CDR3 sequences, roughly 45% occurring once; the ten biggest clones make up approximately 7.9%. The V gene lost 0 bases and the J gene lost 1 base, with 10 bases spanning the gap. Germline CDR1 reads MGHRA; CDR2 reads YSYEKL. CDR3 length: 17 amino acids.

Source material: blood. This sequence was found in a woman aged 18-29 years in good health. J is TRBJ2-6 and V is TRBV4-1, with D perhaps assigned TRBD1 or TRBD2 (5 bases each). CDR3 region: CASSQDQGDSGANVLTF. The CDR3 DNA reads TGCGCCAGCAGCCAAGATCAGGGAGATTCTGGGGCCAACGTCCTGACTTTC.